One and the same sample provided the 21 T cell receptor beta chains below, sequenced in a study of T cell responses to AZD1222 COVID-19 vaccine. The protocol was immunoSEQ multiplex PCR, while the TCRdb copy is restricted to in-frame clones and leaves out a portion. The sample has about 190,000 clones; roughly nine tenths are singletons. The sample was peripheral blood, taken 28 days after the second dose of the MenACWY control vaccine. These receptors were taken from an adult who received the MenACWY meningococcal vaccine as a control.

The chain uses TRBV2 and TRBJ1-2; D uncertain. The CDR3 has 14 residues. Germline V gives CDR1 SNHLY, CDR2 FYNNEI. V lost 7 bases and J lost 13, with 25 bases in between. The CDR3, as DNA: TGTGCCAGCATCTACAGCCCCTCGGCAGCCCTGGGCACCTTC. This gives the protein CASIYSPSAALGTF.

The rearrangement links TRBV12-3 or TRBV12-4 to TRBJ1-1; no clear D. The CDR3 sequence is 13 residues long. V was cut by 6 bases and J by 5 bases, with 13 bases left in between. CDR3 amino acids: CASSLSRSTEAFF. The DNA of the CDR3 is TGTGCCAGCAGCCTAAGTCGGAGTACTGAAGCTTTCTTT.

The V and J genes are TRBV19 and TRBJ2-2; 9 bases are shared with TRBD1. V was pared by 2 bases and J by 3 bases, with 22 bases of the junction left unmatched. This CDR3 is 22 amino acids long. CDR1 is LNHDA, CDR2 SQIVND, per germline (reference sequence). As DNA, the CDR3 is TGTGCCAGTAGTATAAATGAGGGCATCAGGGACAGGGATTTTTATTACACCGGGGAGCTGTTTTTT. Translation: CASSINEGIRDRDFYYTGELFF.

The rearrangement links TRBV24-1 to TRBJ1-5, with D unclear. The germline V gene encodes CDR1 KGHDR and CDR2 SFDVKD. Trimming removed 2 bases from V and 8 bases from J, with 12 bases in between. The CDR3 is made up of 14 amino acids. The CDR3 DNA reads TGTGCCACCAGTGATTGGCAGGCCGGGGAGCCCCAGCATTTT. It yields the protein CATSDWQAGEPQHF.

The chain couples TRBV5-1 to TRBJ1-5, with a tentative D call TRBD1 (5 bases). Germline CDR1 SGHRS, CDR2 YFSETQ. This CDR3 has 17 amino acids. The V end lost 1 base, the J end lost 7 bases, and 21 bases lay between the germline ends. The CDR3 coding sequence is TGCGCCAGCAGCTTGAGGGGAGTAAACGGCCGCGAGCAGCCCCAGCATTTT. Its protein product is CASSLRGVNGREQPQHF.

The chain has TRBV21-1 and TRBJ1-6. TRBV21-1 is a listed pseudogene. The CDR3 has 14 amino acids. In DNA, the CDR3 is TGTGCCAGCAGCAAGGCGGAATATCGGTCACCCCTCCACTTT. Its protein product is CASSKAEYRSPLHF.

The CDR3 protein is CASSEFELAFF. Written as DNA, the CDR3 is TGTGCCAGCAGTGAATTCGAGTTGGCTTTCTTT. The chain links TRBV2 to TRBJ1-1; D remains unclear. Trimming pared 2 bases from V and 11 bases from J, leaving 9 bases between. Germline values: CDR1 SNHLY, CDR2 FYNNEI. This CDR3 has 11 residues.

V usage is TRBV7-2 and J usage is TRBJ2-2; possibly TRBD2 for D (6 bases). Germline lookup yields CDR1 SGHTA and CDR2 FQGNSA. V dropped 3 bases and J dropped 4 bases, with 9 bases sitting between them. This CDR3 comprises 14 residues. The CDR3 region is CASSLSSGTGELFF. The CDR3, as DNA: TGTGCCAGCAGCTTGAGTAGCGGCACCGGGGAGCTGTTTTTT. The whole variable domain, remainder taken from reference TRBV7-2 and TRBJ2-2, is GAGVSQSPSNKVTEKGKDVELRCDPISGHTALYWYRQSLGQGLEFLIYFQGNSAPDKSGLPSDRFSAERTGGSVSTLTIQRTQQEDSAVYLCASSLSSGTGELFFGEGSRLTVL.

This clone has a single count. The same CDR3 can be traced to other DNA sequences in this sample. This chain joins TRBV3-1 (or the pseudogene TRBV3-2) and TRBJ1-3; D is uncertain. Trimming left V 1 base short and J 0 bases short, with 4 bases between. The CDR3 consists of 14 residues. Looked up from germline, CDR1 is LGHDT and CDR2 is YNNKEL (reference sequence). The CDR3 loop is CASSQGYSGNTIYF. CDR3 coding DNA: TGTGCCAGCAGCCAAGGATACTCTGGAAACACCATATATTTT.

The rearrangement joins TRBV7-9 to TRBJ1-5; no clear D gene. Germline loops: CDR1 SEHNR, CDR2 FQNEAQ (reference sequence). V was shortened by 4 bases and J by 7 bases, with 17 bases between the two germline ends. This CDR3 is 15 amino acids long. The CDR3 region is CASSSHLPGTQPQHF. The CDR3 nucleotides are TGTGCCAGCAGCTCCCACCTACCCGGAACGCAGCCCCAGCATTTT.

This clone came up a few times. The chain combines TRBV27 with TRBJ2-1, with a possible D match to TRBD2 (7 bases). Germline V gives CDR1 MNHEY, CDR2 SMNVEV (reference sequence). The V gene lost 9 bases and the J gene lost 5 bases, with 26 bases spanning the gap. The CDR3 is made up of 17 amino acids. The CDR3 DNA reads TGTGCCAGTACCTGGGGGGGCGCGAAGGGGAGGGACAATGAGCAGTTCTTC. Amino acid sequence: CASTWGGAKGRDNEQFF.

This clone was counted once. Compared with germline, one end of the junction differs, possibly owing to a read error. The V gene is TRBV30, the J gene TRBJ1-4, with D perhaps matching TRBD1 (6 bases). Germline assignment: CDR1 GTSNPN and CDR2 SVGIG (reference sequence). This CDR3 region has 12 residues. CDR3 coding DNA: TGTGCCTGGAGTGTAGGGGGAGAAAGACTGTTTTTT. It yields the protein CAWSVGGERLFF.

V gene TRBV6-1 combines with J gene TRBJ1-1; D gene unclear. CDR3 length: 13 amino acids. Deletions cut 2 bases from V and 5 bases from J, with 9 bases between. Germline V gene sequence: CDR1 MNHNS, CDR2 SASEGT. CDR3 nucleotides: TGTGCCAGCAGTGAAATTGGGCCAACTGAAGCTTTCTTT. Its protein is CASSEIGPTEAFF.

The chain has TRBV3-1 (or the pseudogene TRBV3-2) and TRBJ1-4; 9 bases are a match to TRBD1. The germline CDR1 and CDR2 sequences are LGHDT and YNNKEL (reference sequence). The CDR3 has 14 amino acids. After removal of 3 bases from V and 8 bases from J, the junction contained 4 bases not matched to a gene. CDR3 residues: CASSHTGGGEKLFF. CDR3 nucleotide sequence: TGTGCCAGCAGCCATACAGGGGGCGGCGAAAAACTGTTTTTT.

The chain joins TRBV19 to TRBJ2-1; 9 nucleotides line up with TRBD1. Trimming took 7 bases from V and 5 from J; bases not matched to a gene: 12. CDR3 length: 16 residues. Germline CDR1 is LNHDA and CDR2 is SQIVND (reference sequence). The CDR3 sequence: CASTIRWTGANNEQFF. As DNA, the CDR3 is TGTGCCAGTACCATTCGATGGACAGGGGCGAACAATGAGCAGTTCTTC.

The chain links TRBV19 to TRBJ2-5, with 9 bases aligning to TRBD1. Germline V CDR1 and CDR2: LNHDA, SQIVND (reference sequence). The CDR3 contains 15 residues. The J segment lost 4 bases and the V segment lost 1 base, leaving 4 bases of the junction unmatched. CDR3 protein: CASSIGTGARETQYF. DNA for the CDR3: TGTGCCAGTAGTATAGGGACAGGGGCTCGAGAGACCCAGTACTTC.

V usage is TRBV5-1 and J usage is TRBJ1-2; 10 nucleotides align to TRBD1. V lost 3 bases to trimming and J lost 7 bases; unmatched junction nucleotides: 6. The germline CDR1 and CDR2 sequences are SGHRS and YFSETQ. The CDR3 runs 14 residues. CDR3 in amino acids: CASSSGTGVVGYTF. CDR3 nucleotides: TGCGCCAGCAGCTCCGGGACAGGGGTGGTTGGCTACACCTTC.

The rearrangement uses TRBV28 and TRBJ1-2; D remains ambiguous. The CDR3 has 13 amino acids. Trimming left V 7 bases short and J 5 bases short, with 14 bases between. Per the germline V gene, CDR1 is MDHEN and CDR2 is SYDVKM. CDR3 residues: CASKWGSTYGYTF. CDR3 sequence (DNA): TGTGCCAGCAAGTGGGGTTCTACTTATGGCTACACCTTC.

The chain has TRBV6-5 and TRBJ1-3; D uncertain. Per the germline V gene, CDR1 is MNHEY and CDR2 is SVGAGI. V lost 7 bases and J 6 bases, leaving 16 bases between the germline ends. The CDR3 spans 14 residues. CDR3 residues: CASTERHFENTIYF. CDR3 DNA sequence: TGTGCCAGCACCGAGAGGCATTTCGAAAACACCATATATTTT.

The chain joins TRBV28 to TRBJ2-7; 7 bases match TRBD2. The CDR3 loop spans 12 amino acids. CDR1 is MDHEN and CDR2 is SYDVKM in the germline V gene. With 6 bases clipped from V and 4 bases from J, the junction kept 3 bases outside the gene matches. The CDR3 sequence is CASSLGLYEQYF. The CDR3, as DNA: TGTGCCAGCAGCCTGGGACTATACGAGCAGTACTTC.

The chain joins TRBV19 to TRBJ1-5, with a weak D call TRBD1 (5 bases). The CDR3 covers 15 residues. Looked up from germline, CDR1 is LNHDA and CDR2 is SQIVND (reference sequence). V lost 3 bases and J 4 bases, leaving 13 bases between the germline ends. In DNA, the CDR3 is TGTGCCAGTAGTATTATATCAGAGGGGAATCAGCCCCAGCATTTT. Translating it yields CASSIISEGNQPQHF.